The rows below give T cell receptor beta chains drawn from one sample of a study of blood T cell repertoires in COVID-19. Produced via immunoSEQ multiplex PCR; TCRdb's table is partial and in-frame only. The sample has about 170,000 clones; roughly 86% are singletons. Sequencing input: peripheral blood. The receptors were gathered from a man aged 70-80 years with acute or convalescent COVID-19. Both conserved end residues are part of each CDR3. The D gene is left open where the match is weak. Size is stated for part of the rows, as once, few or many counts, or as a class when the clone is expanded.

length | D | J | size | V | DNA | CDR3
15 | NA | TRBJ2-7 | NA | TRBV5-1 | TGCGCCAGCAGCTTGAGTCCGACAGAATCCTACGAGCAGTACTTC | CASSLSPTESYEQYF
13 | TRBD1 | TRBJ2-1 | NA | TRBV29-1 | TGCAGCGTCGGACAGGACTCCTACAATGAGCAGTTCTTC | CSVGQDSYNEQFF
14 | NA | TRBJ1-1 | NA | TRBV6-5 | TGTGCCAGCAGTTACCGGGACGGGGGCACTGAAGCTTTCTTT | CASSYRDGGTEAFF
14 | TRBD2 | TRBJ2-1 | NA | TRBV9 | TGTGCCAGCAGCACCCTAGCGGCGGGGAATGAGCAGTTCTTC | CASSTLAAGNEQFF
15 | NA | TRBJ1-2 | NA | TRBV7-9 | TGTGCCAGCAGCTTCGGACAGATAGCTAACTATGGCTACACCTTC | CASSFGQIANYGYTF
16 | NA | TRBJ1-6 | once | TRBV5-1 | TGCGCCAGCAGCCAAGGGGTTAGCTCCTATAATTCACCCCTCCACTTT | CASSQGVSSYNSPLHF
12 | NA | TRBJ2-7 | NA | TRBV2 | TGTGCCAGCAGTGTTGCGGCGGGCGAGCAGTACTTC | CASSVAAGEQYF
16 | NA | TRBJ2-1 | NA | TRBV6-5 | TGTGCCAGCAGTTCCCTCATAAACGGGGGTGACAATGAGCAGTTCTTC | CASSSLINGGDNEQFF
12 | NA | TRBJ2-3 | NA | TRBV29-1 | TGCAGCGTTGTGTCGGGATCAGATACGCAGTATTTT | CSVVSGSDTQYF
19 | TRBD2 | TRBJ2-3 | NA | TRBV6-2/TRBV6-3 | TGTGCCAGCAGCGGGGGGATCCCCAGTGCGGGGTCACTCACAGATACGCAGTATTTT | CASSGGIPSAGSLTDTQYF
16 | NA | TRBJ1-3 | NA | TRBV9 | TGTGCCAGCAGCGCCGGGGGTGGGCAAGTTGGAAACACCATATATTTT | CASSAGGGQVGNTIYF
13 | NA | TRBJ1-4 | NA | TRBV6-5 | TGTGCCAGCAGTTACTCGGGACTCGAAAAACTGTTTTTT | CASSYSGLEKLFF
17 | TRBD1 | TRBJ2-3 | NA | TRBV10-3 | TGTGCCATCAGTGCCTACTTTCGCGGACAGGGCACAGATACGCAGTATTTT | CAISAYFRGQGTDTQYF
14 | NA | TRBJ1-2 | NA | TRBV7-9 | TGTGCCAGCAGCTTGGCAGGGGTAAACTATGGCTACACCTTC | CASSLAGVNYGYTF
13 | NA | TRBJ1-1 | NA | TRBV28 | TGTGCCAGCGAGCGGGGAGTAAACACTGAAGCTTTCTTT | CASERGVNTEAFF
16 | NA | TRBJ1-1 | NA | TRBV3-1/TRBV3-2 | TGTGCCAGCAGCCAAGATCCGTCCGGGTTAGGCACTGAAGCTTTCTTT | CASSQDPSGLGTEAFF
17 | NA | TRBJ2-2 | few | TRBV9 | TGTGCCAGCAGCGTAGCCGAGACTAGTATTAACACCGGGGAGCTGTTTTTT | CASSVAETSINTGELFF
13 | NA | TRBJ2-7 | once | TRBV6-1 | TGTGCCAGCAGTGAGGGACAATTCTACGAGCAGTACTTC | CASSEGQFYEQYF
14 | NA | TRBJ1-5 | NA | TRBV5-8 | TGTGCCAGCAGCCTCCGGGTCCCCAATCAGCCCCAGCATTTT | CASSLRVPNQPQHF
13 | NA | TRBJ1-1 | NA | TRBV5-4 | TGTGCCAGCAGCACATCGATGAACACTGAAGCTTTCTTT | CASSTSMNTEAFF
17 | NA | TRBJ2-3 | NA | TRBV11-3 | TGTGCCAGCAGCTTAGCCAGTGCTGGGGGCCACACAGATACGCAGTATTTT | CASSLASAGGHTDTQYF
15 | NA | TRBJ2-5 | NA | TRBV18 | TGTGCCAGCTCACCTGAGGGCCTCTCCCGTGAGACCCAGTACTTC | CASSPEGLSRETQYF
13 | NA | TRBJ2-1 | NA | TRBV5-1 | TGCGCCAGCAGGCCGGACACAACGGATGAGCAGTTCTTC | CASRPDTTDEQFF
13 | TRBD1 | TRBJ1-1 | NA | TRBV5-5 | TGTGCCAGCAGCTGGACAGGGGAAACTGAAGCTTTCTTT | CASSWTGETEAFF
18 | TRBD2 | TRBJ2-3 | NA | TRBV5-6 | TGTGCCAGCAGCTCCCGGCGCCGGCTAGCGGGGGGGCCAGATACGCAGTATTTT | CASSSRRRLAGGPDTQYF
16 | TRBD1 | TRBJ1-1 | NA | TRBV27 | TGTGCCAGCCGCCCCGGTGGACAGGGGGCGCGAGAAATAGCTTTCTTT | CASRPGGQGAREIAFF
15 | NA | TRBJ1-6 | NA | TRBV7-2 | TGTGCCAGCAGCTTGATTAGCTCCTATAATTCACCCCTCCACTTT | CASSLISSYNSPLHF
13 | TRBD2 | TRBJ2-3 | NA | TRBV28 | TGTGCCGCGGGAGGGCTAGCCACAGATACGCAGTATTTT | CAAGGLATDTQYF
15 | TRBD1 | TRBJ2-7 | NA | TRBV19 | TGTGCCAGTAGTGGACGGGGACAGGGCGACTACGAGCAGTACTTC | CASSGRGQGDYEQYF
14 | TRBD1 | TRBJ1-4 | NA | TRBV5-4 | TGTGCCAGCAGCCAAGCAGGGGGGAATGAAAAACTGTTTTTT | CASSQAGGNEKLFF
17 | TRBD2 | TRBJ2-1 | NA | TRBV3-1/TRBV3-2 | TGTGCCAGCAGCCATCTACTAGCGGAGGGTGGGGGCAATGAGCAGTTCTTC | CASSHLLAEGGGNEQFF
13 | TRBD1 | TRBJ1-2 | NA | TRBV9 | TGTGCCAGCAGGGAAGGGACAGTGGCGGGCTACACCTTC | CASREGTVAGYTF
15 | TRBD1 | TRBJ1-1 | NA | TRBV10-3 | TGTGCCATCAGTCCCTCGACAGGGGGCGTTACTGAAGCTTTCTTT | CAISPSTGGVTEAFF
14 | TRBD1 | TRBJ2-7 | NA | TRBV25-1 | TGTGCCAGCAGATCGGGACAGGGTTCCTACGAGCAGTACTTC | CASRSGQGSYEQYF
14 | NA | TRBJ1-1 | NA | TRBV6-5 | TGTGCCAGCAGACGCAGGACAGAGAACACTGAAGCTTTCTTT | CASRRRTENTEAFF
15 | TRBD1 | TRBJ1-5 | NA | TRBV30 | TGTGCCTGGAGGGGAACAGGGGATGGCAATCAGCCCCAGCATTTT | CAWRGTGDGNQPQHF
14 | NA | TRBJ2-3 | NA | TRBV7-5 | TGTGTCCCCAACCGGGACAGGGCCCCCGATACGCAGTATTTT | CVPNRDRAPDTQYF
14 | NA | TRBJ1-3 | few | TRBV29-1 | TGCAGCGTTGAAGGTAGTGCAAGTGGAAACACCATATATTTT | CSVEGSASGNTIYF
11 | NA | TRBJ1-1 | NA | TRBV19 | TGTGCCAGCTACAACAGGGACGAAGCTTTCTTT | CASYNRDEAFF
14 | NA | TRBJ1-4 | NA | TRBV6-5 | TGTGCCAGCAGTCCCCGGACGGGATTTCAAAAACTGTTTTTT | CASSPRTGFQKLFF
16 | TRBD1 | TRBJ2-7 | few | TRBV5-6 | TGTGCCAGCAGCTTGGGGTCGGGACAGGGGTCCTACGAGCAGTACTTC | CASSLGSGQGSYEQYF
17 | TRBD1 | TRBJ2-3 | few | TRBV10-2 | TGCGCCACCGGAGAAGGGGACAGGTTGGTTTCTCAGTATACGCAGTATTTT | CATGEGDRLVSQYTQYF
14 | TRBD2 | TRBJ2-7 | NA | TRBV3-1/TRBV3-2 | TGTGCCAGCAGCCAGCGCGGGGGTTCCTACGAGCAGTACTTC | CASSQRGGSYEQYF
11 | NA | TRBJ2-5 | NA | TRBV12-3/TRBV12-4 | TGTGCCAGCAGTTCAGGGACTGGTTACAACTTC | CASSSGTGYNF
14 | TRBD1 | TRBJ2-1 | NA | TRBV19 | TGTGCCAGTAGTATAGTCGGGGGACAGGATGAGCAGTTCTTC | CASSIVGGQDEQFF
15 | NA | TRBJ2-3 | NA | TRBV9 | TGTGCCAGCAGCGTAGCGGGGGTCAACACAGATACGCAGTATTTT | CASSVAGVNTDTQYF
13 | NA | TRBJ1-2 | NA | TRBV19 | TGTGCCAGTACCGACACAGGGTCCTATGGCTACACCTTC | CASTDTGSYGYTF
17 | TRBD2 | TRBJ2-7 | once | TRBV19 | TGTGCCAGTAGTACACGCCCACTAGCGAACAGTTATAACGAGCAGTACTTC | CASSTRPLANSYNEQYF
12 | NA | TRBJ1-6 | NA | TRBV2 | TGTGCCAGCAGCACGGACAGTTCACCCCTCCACTTT | CASSTDSSPLHF
15 | NA | TRBJ1-2 | NA | TRBV14 | TGTGCCAGCAGCCAAGTGGCAGGGGATAACTATGGCTACACCTTC | CASSQVAGDNYGYTF
16 | TRBD1 | TRBJ1-1 | NA | TRBV2 | TGTGCCAGCAGTGCCCGCCCAGGGGGTGTCAACACTGAAGCTTTCTTT | CASSARPGGVNTEAFF
17 | NA | TRBJ1-5 | NA | TRBV30 | TGTGCCTGGAGTGTAGGAGGAAGACTCTATAGCAATCAGCCCCAGCATTTT | CAWSVGGRLYSNQPQHF
14 | NA | TRBJ2-7 | few | TRBV18 | TGTGCCAGCTCACCACCGAGGGTTACCTACGAGCAGTACTTC | CASSPPRVTYEQYF